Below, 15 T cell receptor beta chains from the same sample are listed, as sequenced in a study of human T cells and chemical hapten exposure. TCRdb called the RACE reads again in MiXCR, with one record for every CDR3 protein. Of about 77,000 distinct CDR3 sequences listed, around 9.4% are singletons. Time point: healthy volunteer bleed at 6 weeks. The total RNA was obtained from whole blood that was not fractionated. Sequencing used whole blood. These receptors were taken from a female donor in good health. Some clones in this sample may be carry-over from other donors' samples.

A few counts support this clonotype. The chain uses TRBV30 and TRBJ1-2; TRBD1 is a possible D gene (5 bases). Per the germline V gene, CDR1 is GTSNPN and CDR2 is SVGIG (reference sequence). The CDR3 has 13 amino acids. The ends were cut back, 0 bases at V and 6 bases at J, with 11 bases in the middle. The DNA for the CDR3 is TGTGCCTGGAGTGTAAAGGGGTCCCATGGCTACACCTTC. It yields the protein CAWSVKGSHGYTF.

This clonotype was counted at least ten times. The CDR3 sequence: CAISDPIEQYF. The CDR3 coding sequence is TGTGCCATCAGTGACCCGATCGAGCAGTACTTC. The rearrangement joins TRBV10-3 to TRBJ2-7, with D unclear. Germline V gives CDR1 ENHRY, CDR2 SYGVKD. Trimming shortened V by 3 bases and J by 6 bases, and 6 bases separated the two germline ends. The CDR3 is 11 amino acids.

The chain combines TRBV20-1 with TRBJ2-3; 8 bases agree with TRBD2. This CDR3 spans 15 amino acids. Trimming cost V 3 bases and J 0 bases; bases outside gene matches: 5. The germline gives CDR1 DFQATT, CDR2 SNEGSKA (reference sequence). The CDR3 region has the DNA TGCAGTGCTAGTGCTAGCGGGCCGAGCACAGATACGCAGTATTTT. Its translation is CSASASGPSTDTQYF.

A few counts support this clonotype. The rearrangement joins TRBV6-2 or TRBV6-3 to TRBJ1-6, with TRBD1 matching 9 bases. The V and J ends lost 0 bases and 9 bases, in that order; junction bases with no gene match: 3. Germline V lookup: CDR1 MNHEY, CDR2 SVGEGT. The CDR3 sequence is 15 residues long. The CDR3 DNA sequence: TGTGCCAGCAGTTACTCTCCGACAGGGGGTTCACCCCTCCACTTT. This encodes CASSYSPTGGSPLHF.

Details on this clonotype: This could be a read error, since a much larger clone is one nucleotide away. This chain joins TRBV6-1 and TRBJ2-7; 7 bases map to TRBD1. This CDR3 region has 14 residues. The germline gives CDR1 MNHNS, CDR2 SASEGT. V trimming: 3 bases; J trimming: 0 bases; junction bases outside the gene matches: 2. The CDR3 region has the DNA TGTGCCAGCAGTGAGGGACAGAGCTCCTACGAGCAGTACTTC. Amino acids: CASSEGQSSYEQYF.

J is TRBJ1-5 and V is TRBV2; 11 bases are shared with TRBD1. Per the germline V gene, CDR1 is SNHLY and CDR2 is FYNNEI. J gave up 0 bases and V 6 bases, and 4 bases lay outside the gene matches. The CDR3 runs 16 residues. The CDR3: CASRDGTGGSNQPQHF. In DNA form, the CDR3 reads TGTGCCAGCAGAGATGGGACAGGGGGTAGCAATCAGCCCCAGCATTTT.

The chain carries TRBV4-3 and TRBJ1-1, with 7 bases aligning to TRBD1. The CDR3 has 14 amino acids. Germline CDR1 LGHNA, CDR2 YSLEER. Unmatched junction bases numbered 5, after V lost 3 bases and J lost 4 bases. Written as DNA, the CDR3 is TGCGCCAGCAGCCAGGTTACAGGGGCCACTGAAGCTTTCTTT. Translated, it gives CASSQVTGATEAFF.

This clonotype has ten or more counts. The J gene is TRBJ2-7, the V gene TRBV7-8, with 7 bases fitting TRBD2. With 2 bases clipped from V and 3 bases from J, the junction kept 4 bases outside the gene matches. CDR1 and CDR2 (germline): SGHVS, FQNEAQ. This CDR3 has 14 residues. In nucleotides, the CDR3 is TGTGCCAGCAGCTTAAGGGGCGGGGGCTACGAGCAGTACTTC. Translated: CASSLRGGGYEQYF. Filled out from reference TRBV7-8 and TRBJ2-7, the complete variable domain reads GAGVSQSPRYKVAKRGQDVALRCDPISGHVSLFWYQQALGQGPEFLTYFQNEAQLDKSGLPSDRFFAERPEGSVSTLKIQRTQQEDSAVYLCASSLRGGGYEQYFGPGTRLTVT.

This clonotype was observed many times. The CDR3 here is CASGLVVSGDPKRYGYTF. CDR3 DNA: TGTGCTAGTGGTTTGGTAGTCTCCGGGGACCCAAAACGCTATGGCTACACCTTC. The chain uses TRBV12-5 and TRBJ1-2, with D maybe TRBD1 (5 bases). V lost 0 bases and J lost 4, with 21 bases in between. This CDR3 has 18 residues. The V gene's germline CDR1 is LGHNT and CDR2 FRNRAP.

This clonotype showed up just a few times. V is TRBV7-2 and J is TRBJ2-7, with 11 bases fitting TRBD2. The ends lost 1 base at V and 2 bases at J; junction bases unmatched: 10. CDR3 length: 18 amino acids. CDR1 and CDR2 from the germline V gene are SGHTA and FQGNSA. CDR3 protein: CASSLELAGGLVTYEQYF. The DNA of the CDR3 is TGTGCCAGCAGCTTAGAGCTAGCGGGGGGCTTAGTAACCTACGAGCAGTACTTC.

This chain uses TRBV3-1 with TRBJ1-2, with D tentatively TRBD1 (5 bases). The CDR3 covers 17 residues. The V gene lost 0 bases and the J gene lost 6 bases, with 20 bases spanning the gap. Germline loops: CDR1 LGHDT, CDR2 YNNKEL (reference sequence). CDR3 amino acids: CASSQDFIWAGEDGYTF. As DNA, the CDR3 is TGTGCCAGCAGCCAAGATTTCATCTGGGCGGGGGAGGATGGCTACACCTTC. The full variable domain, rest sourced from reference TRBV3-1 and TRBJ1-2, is DTAVSQTPKYLVTQMGNDKSIKCEQNLGHDTMYWYKQDSKKFLKIMFSYNNKELIINETVPNRFSPKSPDKAHLNLHINSLELGDSAVYFCASSQDFIWAGEDGYTFGSGTRLTVV.

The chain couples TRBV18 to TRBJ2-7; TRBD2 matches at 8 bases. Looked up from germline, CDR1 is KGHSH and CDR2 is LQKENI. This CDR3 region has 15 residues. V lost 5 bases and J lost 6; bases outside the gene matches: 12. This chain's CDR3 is CASSSEGGGFFEQYF. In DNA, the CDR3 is TGTGCCAGCTCATCCGAGGGCGGGGGGTTCTTCGAGCAGTACTTC.

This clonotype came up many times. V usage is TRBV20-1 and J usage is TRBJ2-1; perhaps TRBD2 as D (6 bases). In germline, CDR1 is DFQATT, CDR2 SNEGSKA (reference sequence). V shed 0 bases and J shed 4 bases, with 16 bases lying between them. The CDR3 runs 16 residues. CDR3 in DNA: TGCAGTGCTAGAGAGATCTCAGCGGGCGTTTACAATGAGCAGTTCTTC. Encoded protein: CSAREISAGVYNEQFF.

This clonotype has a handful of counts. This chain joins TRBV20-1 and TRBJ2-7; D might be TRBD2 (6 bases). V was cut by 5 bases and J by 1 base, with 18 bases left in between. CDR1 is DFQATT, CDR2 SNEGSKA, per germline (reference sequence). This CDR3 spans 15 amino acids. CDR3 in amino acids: CSARPGTVASYEQYF. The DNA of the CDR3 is TGCAGTGCTCGCCCCGGGACTGTAGCGTCCTACGAGCAGTACTTC.

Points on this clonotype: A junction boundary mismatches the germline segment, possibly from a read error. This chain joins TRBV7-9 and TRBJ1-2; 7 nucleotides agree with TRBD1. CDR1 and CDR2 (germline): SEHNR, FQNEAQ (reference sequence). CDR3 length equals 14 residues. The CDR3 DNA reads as TGTGCCAGCAGCGACAGGGTCACTAACGATGGCTACACCTTC. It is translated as CASSDRVTNDGYTF. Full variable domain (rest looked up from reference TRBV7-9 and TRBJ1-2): DTGVSQNPRHKITKRGQNVTFRCDPISEHNRLYWYRQTLGQGPEFLTYFQNEAQLEKSRLLSDRFSAERPKGSFSTLEIQRTEQGDSAMYLCASSDRVTNDGYTFGSGTRLTVV.